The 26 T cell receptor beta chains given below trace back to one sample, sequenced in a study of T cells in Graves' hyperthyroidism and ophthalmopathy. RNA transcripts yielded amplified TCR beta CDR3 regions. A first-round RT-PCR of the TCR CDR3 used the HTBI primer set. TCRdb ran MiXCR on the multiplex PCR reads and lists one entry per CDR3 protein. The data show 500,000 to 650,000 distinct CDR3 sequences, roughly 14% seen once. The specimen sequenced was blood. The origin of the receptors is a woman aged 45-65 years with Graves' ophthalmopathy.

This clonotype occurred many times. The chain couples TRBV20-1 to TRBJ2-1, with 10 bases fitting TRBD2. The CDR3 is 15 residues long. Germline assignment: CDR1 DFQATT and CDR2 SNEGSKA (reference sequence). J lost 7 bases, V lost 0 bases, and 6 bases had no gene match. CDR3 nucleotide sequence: TGCAGTGCTAGAGATTGGGCTAGCGGGAGAAATGAGCAGTTCTTC. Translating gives CSARDWASGRNEQFF.

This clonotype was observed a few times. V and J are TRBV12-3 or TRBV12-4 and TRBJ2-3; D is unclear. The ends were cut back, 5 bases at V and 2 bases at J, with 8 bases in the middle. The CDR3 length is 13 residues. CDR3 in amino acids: CASSTLATDTQYF. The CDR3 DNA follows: TGTGCCAGCAGTACCCTCGCCACAGATACGCAGTATTTT.

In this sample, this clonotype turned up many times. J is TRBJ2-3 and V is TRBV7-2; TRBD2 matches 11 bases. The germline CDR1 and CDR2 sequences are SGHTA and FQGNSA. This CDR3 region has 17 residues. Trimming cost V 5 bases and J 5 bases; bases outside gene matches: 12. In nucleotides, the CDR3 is TGTGCCAGCAGCCTCCTCGTGGTAGCGGGAGGGGGAGATACGCAGTATTTT. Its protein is CASSLLVVAGGGDTQYF. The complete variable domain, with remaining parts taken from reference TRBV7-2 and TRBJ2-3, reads GAGVSQSPSNKVTEKGKDVELRCDPISGHTALYWYRQSLGQGLEFLIYFQGNSAPDKSGLPSDRFSAERTGGSVSTLTIQRTQQEDSAVYLCASSLLVVAGGGDTQYFGPGTRLTVL.

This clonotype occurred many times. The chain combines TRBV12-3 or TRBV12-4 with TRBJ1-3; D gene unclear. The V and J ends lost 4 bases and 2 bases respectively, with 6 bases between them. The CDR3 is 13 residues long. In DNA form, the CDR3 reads TGTGCCAGCAGTTCTTCAACTGGAAACACCATATATTTT. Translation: CASSSSTGNTIYF.

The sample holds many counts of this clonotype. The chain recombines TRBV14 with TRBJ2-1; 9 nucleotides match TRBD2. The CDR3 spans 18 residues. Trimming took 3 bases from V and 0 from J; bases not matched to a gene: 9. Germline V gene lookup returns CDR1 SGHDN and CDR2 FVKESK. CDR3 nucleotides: TGTGCCAGCAGCCAGGATCTAGCGGGACCCCACTCCTACAATGAGCAGTTCTTC. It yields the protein CASSQDLAGPHSYNEQFF.

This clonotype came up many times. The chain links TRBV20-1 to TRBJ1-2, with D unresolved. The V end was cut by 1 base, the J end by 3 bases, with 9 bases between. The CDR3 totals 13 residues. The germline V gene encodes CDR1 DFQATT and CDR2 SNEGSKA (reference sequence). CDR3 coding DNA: TGCAGTGCTAGAGGGGAATCACACTATGGCTACACCTTC. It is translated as CSARGESHYGYTF.

CDR3 coding DNA: TGTGCCAGCAGTCGGGAAGGGGCCGTCAATCAGCCCCAGCATTTT. It specifies CASSREGAVNQPQHF. This chain joins TRBV7-2 and TRBJ1-5; a possible D gene is TRBD1 (5 bases). From germline, CDR1 is SGHTA and CDR2 FQGNSA. Trimming took 6 bases from V and 3 from J, leaving 15 bases between them. This CDR3 is 15 amino acids long.

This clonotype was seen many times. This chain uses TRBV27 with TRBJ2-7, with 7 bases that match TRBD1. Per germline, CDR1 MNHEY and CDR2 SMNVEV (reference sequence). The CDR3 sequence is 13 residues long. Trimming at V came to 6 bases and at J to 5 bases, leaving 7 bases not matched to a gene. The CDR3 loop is CASSRRTGHEQYF. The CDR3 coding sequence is TGTGCCAGCAGCCGAAGGACAGGTCACGAGCAGTACTTC.

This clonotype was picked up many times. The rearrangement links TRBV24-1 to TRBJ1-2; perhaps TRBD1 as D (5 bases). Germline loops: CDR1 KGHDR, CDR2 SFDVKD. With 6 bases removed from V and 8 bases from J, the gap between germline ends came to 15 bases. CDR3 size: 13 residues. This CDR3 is CATSLNRIDGYTF. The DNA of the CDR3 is TGTGCCACCAGTTTGAACAGGATCGACGGCTACACCTTC.

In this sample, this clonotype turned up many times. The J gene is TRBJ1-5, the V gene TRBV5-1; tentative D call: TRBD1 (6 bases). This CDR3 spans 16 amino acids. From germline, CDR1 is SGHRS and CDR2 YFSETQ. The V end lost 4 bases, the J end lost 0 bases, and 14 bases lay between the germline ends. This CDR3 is CASSEGTLYSNQPQHF. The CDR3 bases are TGCGCCAGCAGCGAAGGGACACTTTATAGCAATCAGCCCCAGCATTTT. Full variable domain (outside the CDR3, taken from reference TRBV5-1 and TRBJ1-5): KAGVTQTPRYLIKTRGQQVTLSCSPISGHRSVSWYQQTPGQGLQFLFEYFSETQRNKGNFPGRFSGRQFSNSRSEMNVSTLELGDSALYLCASSEGTLYSNQPQHFGDGTRLSIL.

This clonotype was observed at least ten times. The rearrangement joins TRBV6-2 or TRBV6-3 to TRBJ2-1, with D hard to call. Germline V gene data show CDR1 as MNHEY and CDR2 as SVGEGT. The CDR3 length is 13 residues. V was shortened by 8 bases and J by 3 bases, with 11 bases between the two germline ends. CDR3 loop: CASSGSNYNEQFF. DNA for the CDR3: TGTGCCAGCTCGGGCAGCAACTACAATGAGCAGTTCTTC.

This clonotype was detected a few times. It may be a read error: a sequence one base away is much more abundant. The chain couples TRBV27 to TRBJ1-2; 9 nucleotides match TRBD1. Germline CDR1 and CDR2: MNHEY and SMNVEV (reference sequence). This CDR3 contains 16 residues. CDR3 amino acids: CASSLYPTGGVYGHTF. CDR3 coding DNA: TGTGCCAGCAGTTTATACCCGACAGGGGGGGTCTATGGCCACACCTTC.

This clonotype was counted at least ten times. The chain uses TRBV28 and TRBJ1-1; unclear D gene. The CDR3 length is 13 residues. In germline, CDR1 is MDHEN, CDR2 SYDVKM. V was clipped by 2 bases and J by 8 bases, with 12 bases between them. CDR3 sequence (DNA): TGTGCCAGCAGTTTACTACAGCTGAGGGAAGCTTTCTTT. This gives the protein CASSLLQLREAFF.

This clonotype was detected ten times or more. This CDR3 is CASNPTGGVSQPQHF. The CDR3 coding sequence is TGTGCCAGCAACCCGACAGGGGGCGTTAGTCAGCCCCAGCATTTT. V gene TRBV12-3 or TRBV12-4 combines with J gene TRBJ1-5; 10 positions agree with TRBD1. V dropped 7 bases and J dropped 6; count of bases not matched to a gene: 9. CDR3 length: 15 residues.

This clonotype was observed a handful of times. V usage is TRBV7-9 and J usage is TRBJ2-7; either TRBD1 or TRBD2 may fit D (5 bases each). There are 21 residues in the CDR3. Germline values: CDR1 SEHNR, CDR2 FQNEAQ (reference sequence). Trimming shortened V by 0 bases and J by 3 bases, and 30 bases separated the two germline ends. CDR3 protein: CASSLASTGTFTAPKDYEQYF. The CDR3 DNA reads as TGTGCCAGCAGCTTAGCCTCGACGGGGACCTTTACAGCTCCAAAGGACTACGAGCAGTACTTC.

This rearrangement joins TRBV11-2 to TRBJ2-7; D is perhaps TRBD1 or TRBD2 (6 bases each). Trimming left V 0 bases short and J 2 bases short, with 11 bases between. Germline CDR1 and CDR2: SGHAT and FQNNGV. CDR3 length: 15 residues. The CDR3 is CASSLEGGGTYEQYF. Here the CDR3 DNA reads TGTGCCAGCAGCTTAGAAGGAGGGGGAACCTACGAGCAGTACTTC.

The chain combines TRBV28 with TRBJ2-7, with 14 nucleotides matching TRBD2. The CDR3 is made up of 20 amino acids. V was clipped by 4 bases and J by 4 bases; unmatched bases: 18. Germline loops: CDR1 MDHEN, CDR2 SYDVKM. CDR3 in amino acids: CASSSQGEGTSGSISYEQYF. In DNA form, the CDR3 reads TGTGCCAGCAGTTCGCAGGGAGAAGGGACTAGCGGGAGTATATCGTACGAGCAGTACTTC.

For the CDR3, the DNA is TGCAGTGCTAATGGGCAGCCGGGACTAGCGGGAGTAGAGCAGTACTTC. It translates to CSANGQPGLAGVEQYF. This rearrangement joins TRBV20-1 to TRBJ2-7; 14 nucleotides line up with TRBD2. Trimming took 4 bases from V and 7 from J; bases not matched to a gene: 12. Germline V gene lookup returns CDR1 DFQATT and CDR2 SNEGSKA (reference sequence). The CDR3 runs 16 residues.

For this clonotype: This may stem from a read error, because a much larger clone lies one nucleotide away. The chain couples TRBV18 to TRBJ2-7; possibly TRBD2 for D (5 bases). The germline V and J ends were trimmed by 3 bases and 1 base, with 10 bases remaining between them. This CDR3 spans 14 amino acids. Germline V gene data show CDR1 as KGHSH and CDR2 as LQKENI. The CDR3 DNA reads TGTGCCAGCTCACCTCCGGAGGATTCCTACGAGCAGTACTTC. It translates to CASSPPEDSYEQYF.

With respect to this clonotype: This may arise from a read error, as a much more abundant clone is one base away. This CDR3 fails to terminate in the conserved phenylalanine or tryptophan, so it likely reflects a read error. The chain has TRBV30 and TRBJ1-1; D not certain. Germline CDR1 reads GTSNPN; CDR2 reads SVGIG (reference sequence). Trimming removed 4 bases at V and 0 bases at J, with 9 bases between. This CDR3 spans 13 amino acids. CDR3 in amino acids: CAWIKEVNTEAFL. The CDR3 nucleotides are TGTGCCTGGATAAAAGAGGTGAACACTGAAGCTTTCCTT.

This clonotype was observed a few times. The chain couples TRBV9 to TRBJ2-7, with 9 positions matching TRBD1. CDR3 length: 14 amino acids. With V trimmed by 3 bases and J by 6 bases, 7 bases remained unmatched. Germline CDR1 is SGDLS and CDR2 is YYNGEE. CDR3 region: CASSGSGQGTEQYF. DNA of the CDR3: TGTGCCAGCAGCGGCTCGGGACAGGGTACCGAGCAGTACTTC.

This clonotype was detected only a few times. This chain's CDR3 is CASSESRERAFF. The CDR3 bases are TGTGCCAGCAGTGAATCTAGGGAAAGAGCTTTCTTT. The chain links TRBV25-1 to TRBJ1-1; D is undetermined. The V end lost 1 base, the J end lost 10 bases, and 10 bases lay between the germline ends. CDR1 and CDR2 (germline): MGHDK, SYGVNS. This CDR3 has 12 amino acids.

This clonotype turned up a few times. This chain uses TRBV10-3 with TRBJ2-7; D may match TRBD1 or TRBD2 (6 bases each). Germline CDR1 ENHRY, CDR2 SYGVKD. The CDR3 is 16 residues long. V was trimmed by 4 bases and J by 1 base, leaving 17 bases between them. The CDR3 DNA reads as TGTGCCATCAGTGTCCCCGGGCAGGGGAGGTCCTACGAGCAGTACTTC. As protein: CAISVPGQGRSYEQYF.

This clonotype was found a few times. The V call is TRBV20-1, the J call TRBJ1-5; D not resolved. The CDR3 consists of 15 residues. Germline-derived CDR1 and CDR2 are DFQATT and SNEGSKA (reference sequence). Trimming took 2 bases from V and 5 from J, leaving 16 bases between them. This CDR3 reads CSARLLGLGDQPQHF. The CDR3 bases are TGCAGTGCTAGACTCTTGGGGTTGGGCGATCAGCCCCAGCATTTT.

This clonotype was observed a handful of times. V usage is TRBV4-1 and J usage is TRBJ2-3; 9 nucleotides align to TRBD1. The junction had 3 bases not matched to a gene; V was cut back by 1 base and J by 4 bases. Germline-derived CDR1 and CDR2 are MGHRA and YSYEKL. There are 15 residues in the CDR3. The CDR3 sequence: CASSQGTGESDTQYF. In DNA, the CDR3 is TGCGCCAGCAGCCAAGGGACAGGGGAATCAGATACGCAGTATTTT.

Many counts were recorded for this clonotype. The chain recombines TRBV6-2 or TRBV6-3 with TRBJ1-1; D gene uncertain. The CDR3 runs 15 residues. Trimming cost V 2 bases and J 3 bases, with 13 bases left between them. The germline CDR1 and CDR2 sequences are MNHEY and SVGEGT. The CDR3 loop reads CASSYLLGRDTEAFF. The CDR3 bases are TGTGCCAGCAGTTACCTCCTCGGACGGGACACTGAAGCTTTCTTT.